The clone carrying this T cell receptor beta chain was detected once. As yet, its antigen is unknown. This entry is derived from a study of vaccination effects on CD4 cells after COVID-19. On the study more broadly: Expansion with viral peptide pools was applied to antigen-specific CD4+ T cells by the ViraFEST assay prior to sequencing. Each person got two doses of an mRNA SARS-CoV-2 vaccine, BNT162b2 or mRNA-1273. The study's findings and limits: Only a single clone (1 of 255 vaccine-induced clones in healthy vaccinees) cross-reacted with common cold coronaviruses.

An approximately 10-day culture period preceded the isolation of CD4+ T cells. This table comes from immunoSEQ multiplex PCR, and its TCRdb copy is limited to in-frame clones, with some not included. The sample shows roughly 31,000 clones, approximately 70% of them seen only once. The sequence was collected from a human donor who received a COVID-19 vaccine. The sequencing used CD4+ T cells from PBMCs cultured without peptide, collected before COVID-19 vaccination.

Here the CDR3 reads CASSHVANRDEQYF. CDR3 in DNA: TGTGCCAGCAGCCACGTTGCCAATAGGGACGAGCAGTACTTC. The V call is TRBV3-1 (or the pseudogene TRBV3-2), the J call TRBJ2-7; D remains ambiguous. V lost 3 bases and J 5 bases, leaving 14 bases between the germline ends. Germline V gives CDR1 LGHDT, CDR2 YNNKEL (reference sequence). There are 14 residues in the CDR3.